The sequence of this TCR beta chain was determined in a study of blood T cell repertoires in COVID-19. The CDR3 is 15 residues long. Trimming pared 4 bases from V and 5 bases from J, leaving 17 bases between. Looked up from germline, CDR1 is LGHDT and CDR2 is YNNKEL (reference sequence). In the source study's methods: From reference gene primer amplification, estimates of nucleated cell counts were derived. The data were produced by immunoSEQ multiplex PCR, yet TCRdb's version contains in-frame clones alone and is incomplete. V, J and clone size were drawn from that table, and D and trimming were deduced from the DNA. The sample lists 52,000 or so clones; approximately 91% were seen once.

Sequenced material: peripheral blood. The clonotype comes from a woman at least 80 years old with acute or convalescent COVID-19. The chain carries TRBV3-1 (or the pseudogene TRBV3-2) and TRBJ2-5, with D possibly matching TRBD1 (6 bases). The CDR3 nucleotides read TGTGCCAGCAGCCCTACTAGGGGGTGGTGGGAGACCCAGTACTTC. Residues: CASSPTRGWWETQYF.